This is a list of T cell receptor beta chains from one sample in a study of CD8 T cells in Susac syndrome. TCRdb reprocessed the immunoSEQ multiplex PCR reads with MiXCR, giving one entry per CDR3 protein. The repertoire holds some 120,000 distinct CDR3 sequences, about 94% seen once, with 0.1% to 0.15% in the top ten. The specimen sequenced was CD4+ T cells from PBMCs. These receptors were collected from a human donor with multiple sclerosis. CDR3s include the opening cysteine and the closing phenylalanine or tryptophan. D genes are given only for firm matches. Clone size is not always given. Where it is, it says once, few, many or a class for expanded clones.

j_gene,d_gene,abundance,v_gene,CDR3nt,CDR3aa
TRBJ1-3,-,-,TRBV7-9,TGTGCCAGCAGCTTAAACGGGCTCGGAAACACCATATATTTT,CASSLNGLGNTIYF
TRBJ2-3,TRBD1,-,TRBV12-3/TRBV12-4,TGTGCCAGCAGTTTTTTGACAGGGACAGATACGCAGTATTTT,CASSFLTGTDTQYF
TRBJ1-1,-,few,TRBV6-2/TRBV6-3,TGTGCCAGCAGTTTTCTATTGAACACTGAAGCTTTCTTT,CASSFLLNTEAFF
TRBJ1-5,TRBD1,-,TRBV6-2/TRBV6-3,TGTGCCAGCAGTAAGGACAGGAACAATCAGCCCCAGCATTTT,CASSKDRNNQPQHF
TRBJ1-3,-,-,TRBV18,TGTGCCAGCTCAACTCGGGGTGGCGGAGCGTTCTCTGGAAACACCATATATTTT,CASSTRGGGAFSGNTIYF
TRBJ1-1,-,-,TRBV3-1,TGTGCCAGCAGCCAAGAGCCGCGGTCTCAAGCTTTCTTT,CASSQEPRSQAFF
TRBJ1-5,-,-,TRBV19,TGTGCCAGTAGTCCCCATAAAAGGGATTACCAGCCCCAGCATTTT,CASSPHKRDYQPQHF
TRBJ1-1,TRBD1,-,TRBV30,TGTGCCTGGAGTCCCACCGGACAGGGGTACACTGAAGCTTTCTTT,CAWSPTGQGYTEAFF
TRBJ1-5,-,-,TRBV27,TGTGCCAGAGTCAATCAGCCCCAGCATTTT,CARVNQPQHF
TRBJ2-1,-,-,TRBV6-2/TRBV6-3,TGTGCCAGCAGACAGTCCGGGTATGAGCAGTTCTTC,CASRQSGYEQFF
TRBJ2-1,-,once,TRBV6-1,TGTGCCAGCAGTGCTAGCGTCCTTAACAATGAGCAGTTCTTC,CASSASVLNNEQFF
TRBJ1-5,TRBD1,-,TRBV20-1,TGCAGTGCCCAGGGGGAACAGGGGAGTCAGCCCCAGCATTTT,CSAQGEQGSQPQHF
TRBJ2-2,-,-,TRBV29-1,TGCAGCGGCGCTGAGCTGGGCACCGGGGAGCTGTTTTTT,CSGAELGTGELFF
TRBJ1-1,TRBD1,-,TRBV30,TGTGCCTGGAGTGTAAGGGGGCCCGAAGCTTTCTTT,CAWSVRGPEAFF
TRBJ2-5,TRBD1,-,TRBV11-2,TGTGCCAGCAGCCCCGGGACAGGGGGGCAGACCCAGTACTTC,CASSPGTGGQTQYF
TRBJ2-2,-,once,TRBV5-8,TGTGCCAGCAGCGGACTCCCGGTGGCGGGGACCGCCGGGGAGCTGTTTTTT,CASSGLPVAGTAGELFF
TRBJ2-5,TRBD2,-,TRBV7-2,TGTGCCAGCAGAGGTAGAGCGGGGGCAGTGGAGGAGACCCAGTACTTC,CASRGRAGAVEETQYF
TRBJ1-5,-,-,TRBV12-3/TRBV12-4,TGTGCCAGCAGTTTCTTTGACTCATCCCATAGCAATCAGCCCCAGCATTTT,CASSFFDSSHSNQPQHF
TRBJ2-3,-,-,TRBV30,TGTGCCTGGAATATGGGGGATACGCAGTATTTT,CAWNMGDTQYF
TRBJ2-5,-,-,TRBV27,TGTGCCAGCAGTTCGTCCTGGAGGGGGGAGACCCAGTACTTC,CASSSSWRGETQYF
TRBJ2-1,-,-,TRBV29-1,TGCAGCGTCGGACAGTACAATGAGCAGTTCTTC,CSVGQYNEQFF
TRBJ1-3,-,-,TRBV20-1,TGCAGTGCCCCCGGTGCCAGCTCTGGAAACACCATATATTTT,CSAPGASSGNTIYF
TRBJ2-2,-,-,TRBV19,TGTGCCAGTAGTCGGGGGGACAGGTCCACCGGGGAGCTGTTTTTT,CASSRGDRSTGELFF
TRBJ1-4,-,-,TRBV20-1,TGCAGTGCTAGAGATTGGAGGGGAGGGGAAAAACTGTTTTTT,CSARDWRGGEKLFF
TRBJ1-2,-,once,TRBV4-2,TGTGCCAGCAGCCACGGTCCAGGGAAGAATGGCTACACCTTC,CASSHGPGKNGYTF
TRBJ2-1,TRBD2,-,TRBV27,TGTGCCAGCAGTTTCTCTAGCGGAGGTGGGGATGAGCAGTTCTTC,CASSFSSGGGDEQFF
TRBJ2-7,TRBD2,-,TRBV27,TGTGCCAGCAGAGCCACGGGAGGTTACGAGCAGTACTTC,CASRATGGYEQYF
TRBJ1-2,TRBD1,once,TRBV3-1,TGTGCCAGCAGCCAACTTACAGGGGTAGCTGGCTACACCTTC,CASSQLTGVAGYTF
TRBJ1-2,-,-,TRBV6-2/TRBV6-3,TGTGCCAGCAGGCTCCGACAGCGGGGCTACACCTTC,CASRLRQRGYTF
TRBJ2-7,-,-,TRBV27,TGTGCCAGCCACCAGGGGGGGGAGCGCGAGCAGTACTTC,CASHQGGEREQYF
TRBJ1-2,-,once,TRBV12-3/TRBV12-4,TGTGCCAGCAGTTTAGGACAACGGGGGAACTACACCTTC,CASSLGQRGNYTF
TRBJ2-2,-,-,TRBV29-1,TGCAGCGCAGCCGCAGGGGGGCGCGGGGAGCTGTTTTTT,CSAAAGGRGELFF
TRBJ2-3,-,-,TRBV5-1,TGCGCCAGCAGCTCCGTAGATACGCAGTATTTT,CASSSVDTQYF
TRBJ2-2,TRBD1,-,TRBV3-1,TGTGCCAGCAGCCAAGAGCAAGGACAGGGGTACACCGGGGAGCTGTTTTTT,CASSQEQGQGYTGELFF
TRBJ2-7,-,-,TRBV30,TGTGCCTACTCCTCGTCAGGGACTGGCGTGCAGTACTTC,CAYSSSGTGVQYF
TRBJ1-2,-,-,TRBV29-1,TGCAGCGTTGAAAGGGGGAGCTATGGCTACACCTTC,CSVERGSYGYTF
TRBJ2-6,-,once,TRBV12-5,TGTGCTAGTGGTACCGGACACTCTGGGGCCAACGTCCTGACTTTC,CASGTGHSGANVLTF
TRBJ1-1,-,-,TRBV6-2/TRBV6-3,TGTGCCAGCGGGACCGAAAGGTTAAACACTGAAGCTTTCTTT,CASGTERLNTEAFF
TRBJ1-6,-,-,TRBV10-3,TGTGCCATCAGTGCTGGGGGGATGAATTCACCCCTCCACTTT,CAISAGGMNSPLHF
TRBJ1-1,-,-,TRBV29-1,TGCAGCGTTGGCGGTAAGGGCATGAACACTGAAGCTTTCTTT,CSVGGKGMNTEAFF
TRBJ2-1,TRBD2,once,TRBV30,TGTGCCTGGAGTGTACTGGGAGGGGCTGAGCAGTTCTTC,CAWSVLGGAEQFF
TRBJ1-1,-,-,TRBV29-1,TGCAGCGTTGGAGGGTTCTTGGAAGCTTTCTTT,CSVGGFLEAFF
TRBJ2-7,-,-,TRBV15,TGTGCCACCAGCAGAGATCGAGGCCCCGACCCCTACGAGCAGTACTTC,CATSRDRGPDPYEQYF
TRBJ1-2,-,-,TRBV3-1,TGTGCCAGCAGCCAATCCGGGACCCTCGGAGGCTACACCTTC,CASSQSGTLGGYTF
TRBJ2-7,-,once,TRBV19,TGTGCCAGTAGTGGGCAGAAATACGAGCAGTACTTC,CASSGQKYEQYF